These 27 T cell receptor beta chains were all obtained from the same sample, sequenced in a study of T cell responses to AZD1222 COVID-19 vaccine. Sequencing used immunoSEQ multiplex PCR; TCRdb keeps in-frame clones, though not all of them. The table records 35,000 to 45,000 clones, around 82% of them present only once. This specimen consisted of peripheral blood, obtained on day 0 of AZD1222 vaccination. The origin of the receptors is an adult in good health.

The chain uses TRBV6-5 and TRBJ1-2, with D maybe TRBD1 (5 bases). Per germline, CDR1 MNHEY and CDR2 SVGAGI. V lost 6 bases and J lost 5, with 13 bases in between. CDR3 size: 13 residues. CDR3 protein: CASRPGRTYGYTF. For the CDR3, the DNA is TGTGCCAGCAGACCGGGACGTACGTATGGCTACACCTTC.

V gene TRBV19 combines with J gene TRBJ2-2, with 7 bases that match TRBD1. Germline V lookup: CDR1 LNHDA, CDR2 SQIVND (reference sequence). The CDR3 loop spans 14 amino acids. The junction had 9 bases not matched to a gene; V was cut back by 8 bases and J by 6 bases. The CDR3 is CASQGVLMAGELFF. CDR3 coding DNA: TGTGCCAGTCAGGGGGTGTTAATGGCCGGGGAGCTGTTTTTT.

The chain recombines TRBV6-5 with TRBJ1-1; D gene ambiguous. Between the trimmed V and J ends, which lost 6 bases and 3 bases, there was a span of 11 bases. This CDR3 has 13 amino acids. CDR1 MNHEY and CDR2 SVGAGI come from the germline V gene. The CDR3 nucleotides are TGTGCCAGCAGCCTCAAGGGAGACACTGAAGCTTTCTTT. Its protein is CASSLKGDTEAFF.

Points on this clone: The junction and the germline gene differ at one end; a read error may be behind it. The J gene is TRBJ1-2, the V gene TRBV5-6; TRBD1 might be the D (5 bases). Germline V gene sequence: CDR1 SGHDT, CDR2 YYEEEE. The CDR3 loop spans 11 amino acids. The CDR3 DNA is TGTGCCAGCAGCATGGGACCGCTTATAGTATGG. Translating gives CASSMGPLIVW. Variable domain in full (rest from reference TRBV5-6 and TRBJ1-2): DAGVTQSPTHLIKTRGQQVTLRCSPKSGHDTVSWYQQALGQGPQFIFQYYEEEERQRGNFPDRFSGHQFPNYSSELNVNALLLGDSALYLCASSMGPLIVWGSGTRLTVV.

V gene TRBV6-6 combines with J gene TRBJ1-2; 9 nucleotides match TRBD1. CDR1 and CDR2 (germline): MNHNY, SVGAGI (reference sequence). The J segment lost 4 bases and the V segment lost 7 bases, leaving 7 bases of the junction unmatched. The CDR3 is 14 residues long. The CDR3 region has the DNA TGTGCCAGCATTATAGGACAGGGGCTCTATGGCTACACCTTC. It is translated as CASIIGQGLYGYTF.

V usage is TRBV20-1 and J usage is TRBJ1-1, with D uncertain. Germline lookup yields CDR1 DFQATT and CDR2 SNEGSKA (reference sequence). The CDR3 extends over 11 amino acids. The ends were cut back, 8 bases at V and 1 base at J, with 8 bases in the middle. CDR3 sequence (DNA): TGCAGTTCACTAGAGAACACTGAAGCTTTCTTT. It yields the protein CSSLENTEAFF.

This clone was recorded a few times. The chain has TRBV10-3 and TRBJ2-7; the match to TRBD2 covers 7 bases. The CDR3 consists of 14 residues. Germline trimming cut 4 bases from V and 1 base from J; bases unmatched to any gene: 4. Looked up from germline, CDR1 is ENHRY and CDR2 is SYGVKD. The CDR3 region is CAISGRAGSYEQYF. The CDR3, as DNA: TGTGCCATCAGTGGACGAGCGGGATCCTACGAGCAGTACTTC.

V gene TRBV4-3 combines with J gene TRBJ1-2; D might be TRBD1 (6 bases). CDR1 and CDR2 (germline): LGHNA, YSLEER. V was clipped by 0 bases and J by 8 bases, with 16 bases between them. The CDR3 has 15 residues. The CDR3 DNA sequence: TGCGCCAGCAGCCAAGATCGTTTGGCAGGGGTCGGCTACACCTTC. Residues: CASSQDRLAGVGYTF.

The chain recombines TRBV18 with TRBJ1-1; TRBD1 aligns across 9 bases. The V segment lost 6 bases and the J segment 5 bases; nucleotides outside the gene matches: 7. This CDR3 contains 14 residues. Germline CDR1 is KGHSH and CDR2 is LQKENI. This CDR3 is CASSPGQGYTEAFF. CDR3 in DNA: TGTGCCAGCTCTCCCGGACAGGGGTATACTGAAGCTTTCTTT.

This clone was picked up one time. V and J are TRBV11-3 and TRBJ1-1; 9 bases are shared with TRBD1. J was trimmed by 4 bases and V by 5 bases; bases with no gene match: 5. CDR1 is SGHNT, CDR2 YENEEA, per germline. The CDR3 extends over 14 amino acids. CDR3 coding DNA: TGTGCCAGCAGCCTGGGACAGGGAGGCACTGAAGCTTTCTTT. Amino acids: CASSLGQGGTEAFF.

This chain connects TRBV15 to TRBJ1-4, with D possibly being TRBD1 (6 bases). The CDR3 runs 12 residues. Trimming took 5 bases from V and 17 from J, leaving 18 bases between them. CDR1 LNHNV and CDR2 YYDKDF come from the germline V gene (reference sequence). In DNA, the CDR3 is TGTGCCACCAGCGAGGGGGGGACATTTAAATTTTTT. Its protein product is CATSEGGTFKFF.

Only a few counts were recorded for this clone. The chain links TRBV5-1 to TRBJ2-1, with 13 bases aligning to TRBD2. The CDR3 runs 15 residues. Germline CDR1 reads SGHRS; CDR2 reads YFSETQ. V lost 3 bases and J lost 6; bases outside the gene matches: 3. CDR3 region: CASSYTSGGGNEQFF. Here the CDR3 DNA reads TGCGCCAGCAGCTACACTAGCGGGGGGGGCAATGAGCAGTTCTTC.

This chain links TRBV6-5 with TRBJ2-3, with D perhaps assigned TRBD1 or TRBD2 (5 bases each). Between the trimmed V and J ends, which lost 2 bases and 4 bases, there was a span of 10 bases. Germline CDR1 is MNHEY and CDR2 is SVGAGI. The CDR3 has 14 residues. This chain's CDR3 is CASSYGRGPDTQYF. For the CDR3, the DNA is TGTGCCAGCAGTTACGGCCGGGGACCAGATACGCAGTATTTT.

The V call is TRBV15, the J call TRBJ1-5, with TRBD1 matching 8 bases. Trimming took 2 bases from V and 6 from J; bases not matched to a gene: 12. The CDR3 totals 17 residues. Germline CDR1 LNHNV, CDR2 YYDKDF (reference sequence). This CDR3 reads CATSRPRSQGGSQPQHF. In DNA, the CDR3 is TGTGCCACCAGCAGACCCCGATCACAGGGGGGGAGTCAGCCCCAGCATTTT.

The rearrangement joins TRBV2 to TRBJ1-1, with unresolved D. V lost 0 bases and J lost 4, with 15 bases in between. CDR3 size: 16 residues. Germline V gene sequence: CDR1 SNHLY, CDR2 FYNNEI. The CDR3, as DNA: TGTGCCAGCAGTGAAGCGCTTCTGGGAATTGGCACTGAAGCTTTCTTT. It codes for CASSEALLGIGTEAFF.

In this sample, this clone turned up a few times. The chain combines TRBV27 with TRBJ1-2, with D perhaps matching TRBD1 (6 bases). This CDR3 has 13 residues. The ends were cut back, 11 bases at V and 4 bases at J, with 17 bases in the middle. In germline, CDR1 is MNHEY, CDR2 SMNVEV (reference sequence). The CDR3 loop reads CACQWQGIYGYTF. The CDR3, as DNA: TGTGCCTGCCAGTGGCAGGGGATCTATGGCTACACCTTC.

The chain joins TRBV28 to TRBJ1-5, with TRBD1 matching 7 bases. This CDR3 region has 15 residues. Germline V gene lookup returns CDR1 MDHEN and CDR2 SYDVKM. V shed 5 bases and J 0 bases; nucleotides not matched to a gene: 4. CDR3 in amino acids: CASSLGQISNQPQHF. The CDR3 region has the DNA TGTGCCAGCAGTCTGGGACAGATTAGCAATCAGCCCCAGCATTTT.

This rearrangement joins TRBV6-5 to TRBJ2-7, with D tentatively TRBD1 or TRBD2 (5 bases each). V was cut by 7 bases and J by 3 bases, with 19 bases left in between. The CDR3 runs 15 residues. Germline CDR1 is MNHEY and CDR2 is SVGAGI. CDR3 loop: CASIRSGTTFYEQYF. Here the CDR3 DNA reads TGTGCCAGCATCAGAAGTGGGACGACGTTCTACGAGCAGTACTTC.

This clone came up a few times. The chain couples TRBV5-1 to TRBJ2-7; 9 nucleotides line up with TRBD1. The CDR3 is 14 residues long. The V segment lost 4 bases and the J segment 3 bases; nucleotides outside the gene matches: 5. In germline, CDR1 is SGHRS, CDR2 YFSETQ. Here the CDR3 DNA reads TGCGCCAGCAGCGTGGACAGGGGACGCTACGAGCAGTACTTC. Protein product: CASSVDRGRYEQYF.

The CDR3 region is CSVLPSETQYF. DNA of the CDR3: TGCAGCGTCCTCCCTTCAGAGACCCAGTACTTC. V gene TRBV29-1 combines with J gene TRBJ2-5; D is unclear. Per the germline V gene, CDR1 is SQVTM and CDR2 is ANQGSEA. Trimming took off 6 bases at V and 4 bases at J, with 9 bases between the two ends. CDR3 length: 11 amino acids.

The chain combines TRBV19 with TRBJ2-1; D is possibly TRBD1 (6 bases). The V and J ends lost 1 base and 5 bases respectively, with 9 bases between them. This CDR3 spans 14 amino acids. CDR1 and CDR2 from the germline V gene are LNHDA and SQIVND (reference sequence). The CDR3 DNA reads TGTGCCAGTAGTATAGGGACAGATAACAATGAGCAGTTCTTC. The encoded protein is CASSIGTDNNEQFF.

The CDR3 loop is CASGQRLAFSYEQFF. For the CDR3, the DNA is TGTGCCAGCGGTCAAAGACTAGCCTTTTCATATGAGCAGTTCTTC. V gene TRBV27 combines with J gene TRBJ2-1; 7 bases line up with TRBD2. Germline loops: CDR1 MNHEY, CDR2 SMNVEV (reference sequence). The V gene end was trimmed by 8 bases and the J gene end by 8 bases; junction bases not matched to a gene: 15. The CDR3 totals 15 residues.

V usage is TRBV2 and J usage is TRBJ1-6; D is ambiguous. The length of the CDR3 is 14 residues. Germline assignment: CDR1 SNHLY and CDR2 FYNNEI. The V and J ends lost 3 bases and 8 bases respectively, with 11 bases between them. CDR3 bases: TGTGCCAGCAGTGAGCAGTTAAGGGATTCACCCCTCCACTTT. Protein product: CASSEQLRDSPLHF. Full variable domain (remainder filled in from reference TRBV2 and TRBJ1-6): EPEVTQTPSHQVTQMGQEVILRCVPISNHLYFYWYRQILGQKVEFLVSFYNNEISEKSEIFDDQFSVERPDGSNFTLKIRSTKLEDSAMYFCASSEQLRDSPLHFGNGTRLTVT.

V is TRBV11-2 and J is TRBJ2-1; 7 bases align to TRBD2. Germline V gives CDR1 SGHAT, CDR2 FQNNGV. The CDR3 is 15 amino acids. Trimming removed 7 bases from V and 3 bases from J; junction bases left unmatched: 9. The CDR3 reads CASTSSAGDYNEQFF. For the CDR3, the DNA is TGTGCCAGCACCTCCTCGGCGGGGGACTACAATGAGCAGTTCTTC.

The sample holds a few counts of this clone. This chain links TRBV19 with TRBJ1-5; D may be TRBD1 (5 bases). The germline V gene has CDR1 LNHDA and CDR2 SQIVND (reference sequence). The CDR3 consists of 15 residues. Trimming stripped 2 bases from V and 2 bases from J, with 10 bases between. The CDR3 sequence: CASSIRGSGNQPQHF. DNA of the CDR3: TGTGCCAGTAGTATAAGGGGTTCCGGCAATCAGCCCCAGCATTTT.

This rearrangement joins TRBV6-2 or TRBV6-3 to TRBJ2-2; D tentatively reads TRBD1 or TRBD2 (5 bases each). Germline V gene lookup returns CDR1 MNHEY and CDR2 SVGEGT. Trimming took off 5 bases at V and 2 bases at J, with 18 bases between the two ends. This CDR3 is 17 amino acids long. The CDR3: CASSPRPGTGNTGELFF. Written as DNA, the CDR3 is TGTGCCAGCAGTCCCCGGCCGGGGACGGGCAACACCGGGGAGCTGTTTTTT.

The chain has TRBV11-1 and TRBJ2-7, with D hard to call. Trimming stripped 6 bases from V and 1 base from J, with 10 bases between. CDR1 is SGHAT and CDR2 is FQDESV in the germline V gene (reference sequence). CDR3 size: 13 residues. The CDR3 is CASSSDLSYEQYF. The CDR3 bases are TGTGCCAGCAGTTCAGACTTGTCCTACGAGCAGTACTTC.